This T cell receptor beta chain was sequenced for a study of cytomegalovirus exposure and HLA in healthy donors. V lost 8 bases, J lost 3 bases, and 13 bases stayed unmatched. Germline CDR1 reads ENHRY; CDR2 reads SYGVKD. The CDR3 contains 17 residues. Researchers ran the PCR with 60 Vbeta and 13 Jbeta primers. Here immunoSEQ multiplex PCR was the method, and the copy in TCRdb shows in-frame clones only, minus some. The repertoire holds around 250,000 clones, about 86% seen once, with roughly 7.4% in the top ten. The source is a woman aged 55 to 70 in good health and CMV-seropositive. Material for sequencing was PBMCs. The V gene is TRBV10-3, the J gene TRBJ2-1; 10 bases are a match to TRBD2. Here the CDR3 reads CAIGNDNLAGDYNEQFF. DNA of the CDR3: TGTGCCATCGGGAATGACAACCTAGCGGGGGACTACAATGAGCAGTTCTTC.